These T cell receptor beta chains were read from a single sample in a study of CD8 T cells in Susac syndrome. TCRdb ran MiXCR on the immunoSEQ multiplex PCR reads and lists one entry per CDR3 protein. This table has more than 150,000 distinct CDR3 sequences, approximately 95% appearing once. The sequenced material came from CD4+ T cells from PBMCs. The receptors were gathered from a human donor with Susac syndrome. CDR3s include the opening cysteine and the closing phenylalanine or tryptophan. The order of the fields is J gene, clone size, V gene, D gene, CDR3 protein, CDR3 DNA. The D gene is left open where the match is weak. Rows give clone size only sometimes, using once, few, many, or a class for an expanded clone.

J: TRBJ1-1; size: .; V: TRBV20-1; D: .; CDR3: CSVQENTEAFF; DNA: TGCAGTGTACAGGAGAACACTGAAGCTTTCTTT
J: TRBJ1-5; size: .; V: TRBV20-1; D: .; CDR3: CSARRGGGDQPQHF; DNA: TGCAGTGCCCGAAGGGGGGGCGGGGATCAGCCCCAGCATTTT
J: TRBJ2-5; size: .; V: TRBV7-3; D: TRBD2; CDR3: CASSTGLAEQETQYF; DNA: TGTGCCAGCAGCACGGGACTAGCGGAGCAAGAGACCCAGTACTTC
J: TRBJ2-7; size: .; V: TRBV12-3/TRBV12-4; D: .; CDR3: CASRGDSTHEQYF; DNA: TGTGCCAGCAGGGGGGACTCGACCCACGAGCAGTACTTC
J: TRBJ2-3; size: .; V: TRBV6-5; D: .; CDR3: CASARRRLADTQYF; DNA: TGTGCCAGCGCTCGTCGACGGCTCGCAGATACGCAGTATTTT
J: TRBJ1-5; size: .; V: TRBV20-1; D: .; CDR3: CSVQGGGNQPQHF; DNA: TGCAGTGTCCAGGGAGGGGGGAATCAGCCCCAGCATTTT
J: TRBJ2-1; size: .; V: TRBV9; D: .; CDR3: CASSVAIVSHEQFF; DNA: TGTGCCAGCAGCGTAGCGATAGTCTCCCATGAGCAGTTCTTC
J: TRBJ2-1; size: .; V: TRBV7-2; D: .; CDR3: CASSLVDEQFF; DNA: TGTGCCAGCAGCCTCGTGGATGAGCAGTTCTTC
J: TRBJ2-1; size: .; V: TRBV19; D: .; CDR3: CASSIAFTAFWEQFF; DNA: TGTGCCAGTAGTATAGCTTTCACAGCCTTTTGGGAGCAGTTCTTC
J: TRBJ2-3; size: .; V: TRBV20-1; D: .; CDR3: CSASNQDTQYF; DNA: TGCAGTGCTAGTAATCAAGATACGCAGTATTTT
J: TRBJ2-4; size: .; V: TRBV12-3/TRBV12-4; D: TRBD2; CDR3: CASSYRSTSDKNIQYF; DNA: TGTGCCAGCAGTTATAGGTCGACTAGCGATAAAAACATTCAGTACTTC
J: TRBJ2-5; size: once; V: TRBV29-1; D: .; CDR3: CSVSVQQETQYF; DNA: TGCAGCGTCTCAGTCCAACAAGAGACCCAGTACTTC
J: TRBJ2-7; size: .; V: TRBV5-1; D: .; CDR3: CASSLGGTASYEQYF; DNA: TGCGCCAGCAGCTTGGGCGGGACAGCCAGCTACGAGCAGTACTTC
J: TRBJ1-5; size: .; V: TRBV29-1; D: .; CDR3: CSVGRGVNQPQHF; DNA: TGCAGCGTAGGACGGGGGGTTAATCAGCCCCAGCATTTT
J: TRBJ1-5; size: .; V: TRBV7-2; D: .; CDR3: CASSLVRGHPDQPQHF; DNA: TGTGCCAGCAGCTTAGTTAGGGGTCATCCCGATCAGCCCCAGCATTTT
J: TRBJ2-1; size: .; V: TRBV3-1; D: .; CDR3: CASSQGKGPNEQFF; DNA: TGTGCCAGCAGCCAAGGTAAAGGGCCCAATGAGCAGTTCTTC
J: TRBJ1-2; size: .; V: TRBV11-2; D: TRBD1; CDR3: CASSFRTGDDGYTF; DNA: TGTGCCAGCAGCTTCAGGACAGGGGACGATGGCTACACCTTC
J: TRBJ2-1; size: .; V: TRBV20-1; D: TRBD2; CDR3: CSAVVAGGSYNEQFF; DNA: TGCAGTGCTGTCGTAGCGGGAGGCTCCTACAATGAGCAGTTCTTC
J: TRBJ2-3; size: .; V: TRBV20-1; D: TRBD2; CDR3: CSAPHGTSPRTDTQYF; DNA: TGCAGTGCTCCTCACGGGACTAGTCCCCGCACAGATACGCAGTATTTT
J: TRBJ2-7; size: .; V: TRBV25-1; D: .; CDR3: CASSEPGREQYF; DNA: TGTGCCAGCAGTGAGCCAGGGCGCGAGCAGTACTTC
J: TRBJ2-3; size: .; V: TRBV6-6; D: TRBD2; CDR3: CASTPGLAGASEPYF; DNA: TGTGCCAGCACCCCCGGACTAGCGGGGGCCTCCGAGCCGTATTTT
J: TRBJ2-1; size: .; V: TRBV12-5; D: .; CDR3: CASALGAQLNNEQFF; DNA: TGTGCTAGTGCCCTCGGGGCACAGCTCAACAATGAGCAGTTCTTC
J: TRBJ2-1; size: few; V: TRBV25-1; D: TRBD1; CDR3: CASSRDRGGDEQFF; DNA: TGTGCCAGCAGTCGGGACAGGGGGGGCGATGAGCAGTTCTTC
J: TRBJ2-7; size: .; V: TRBV18; D: .; CDR3: CASSQGAYEQYF; DNA: TGTGCCAGCTCACAGGGAGCCTACGAGCAGTACTTC
J: TRBJ1-6; size: .; V: TRBV20-1; D: .; CDR3: CSAERADVGISPLHF; DNA: TGCAGTGCCGAGAGGGCGGACGTAGGGATTTCACCCCTCCACTTT
J: TRBJ2-5; size: .; V: TRBV3-1; D: TRBD1; CDR3: CASSQVGQGTQYF; DNA: TGTGCCAGCAGCCAAGTGGGACAGGGGACCCAGTACTTC
J: TRBJ2-6; size: once; V: TRBV19; D: TRBD2; CDR3: CATEQGSGGSPGANVLTF; DNA: TGTGCCACTGAGCAGGGTAGCGGGGGTAGTCCTGGGGCCAACGTCCTGACTTTC
J: TRBJ1-6; size: .; V: TRBV25-1; D: .; CDR3: CASSDQLPNSPLHF; DNA: TGTGCCAGCAGTGATCAGCTCCCTAATTCACCCCTCCACTTT
J: TRBJ1-1; size: .; V: TRBV10-2; D: .; CDR3: CASSDEFRTLAFF; DNA: TGCGCCAGCAGTGATGAGTTCAGGACCTTGGCTTTCTTT
J: TRBJ2-3; size: .; V: TRBV7-3; D: TRBD2; CDR3: CASSSLGASGGARDTQYF; DNA: TGTGCCAGCAGCTCCCTAGGGGCTAGCGGGGGGGCCAGGGATACGCAGTATTTT
J: TRBJ1-2; size: .; V: TRBV5-1; D: .; CDR3: CASSSGTEVAYGYTF; DNA: TGCGCCAGCAGCTCCGGGACGGAGGTTGCGTATGGCTACACCTTC
J: TRBJ2-3; size: .; V: TRBV20-1; D: .; CDR3: CSASSTDTQYF; DNA: TGCAGTGCAAGCAGCACAGATACGCAGTATTTT
J: TRBJ2-3; size: .; V: TRBV29-1; D: TRBD1; CDR3: CSVAPGGSTDTQYF; DNA: TGCAGCGTCGCACCAGGGGGAAGCACAGATACGCAGTATTTT
J: TRBJ1-2; size: .; V: TRBV6-5; D: .; CDR3: CASSYTGWVGYTF; DNA: TGTGCCAGCAGTTATACAGGGTGGGTTGGCTACACCTTC
J: TRBJ2-1; size: .; V: TRBV5-1; D: TRBD2; CDR3: CASSSSGGGHNEQFF; DNA: TGCGCCAGCAGCTCCAGCGGGGGTGGCCACAATGAGCAGTTCTTC
J: TRBJ1-1; size: .; V: TRBV12-3/TRBV12-4; D: TRBD1; CDR3: CASSPSDRALEAFF; DNA: TGTGCCAGCAGTCCTAGTGACAGGGCTCTTGAAGCTTTCTTT
J: TRBJ2-3; size: once; V: TRBV5-4; D: .; CDR3: CASSLAGIDLTDTQYF; DNA: TGTGCCAGCAGCTTGGCAGGGATTGACCTCACAGATACGCAGTATTTT
J: TRBJ1-2; size: .; V: TRBV21-1; D: .; CDR3: CASSINRGGDYGYTF; DNA: TGTGCCAGCAGCATTAACAGGGGGGGAGATTATGGCTACACCTTC
J: TRBJ1-5; size: .; V: TRBV25-1; D: .; CDR3: CASNQGNQPQHF; DNA: TGTGCCAGCAATCAGGGAAATCAGCCCCAGCATTTT
J: TRBJ1-1; size: .; V: TRBV29-1; D: .; CDR3: CSVDGAFF; DNA: TGCAGCGTTGACGGAGCTTTCTTT
J: TRBJ1-2; size: .; V: TRBV4-1; D: .; CDR3: CATQGPNGYTF; DNA: TGCGCCACCCAGGGTCCTAATGGCTACACCTTC